A selection of T cell receptor beta chains follows, all from one sample in a study of T cells after yellow fever vaccination. TCRdb ran MiXCR on the 5' RACE reads and lists one entry per CDR3 protein. Here the sample spans hundreds of thousands of distinct CDR3 sequences, roughly 8.7% being singletons. The sample consisted of PBMCs, taken on the day of the first yellow fever vaccination. These receptors were taken from a man in his late teens or twenties who received the YFV17D yellow fever vaccine. The CDR3 runs from the conserved cysteine through the conserved F or W. The D gene is left open where the match is weak. Only part of the rows carry a size: once, few, many, or a class if the clone is expanded.

v_call: TRBV2; d_call: TRBD2; clone_size: .; j_call: TRBJ2-5; cdr3_nt: TGTGCCGGCAGACTAGCGGGAGAGACCCAGTACTTC; cdr3_aa: CAGRLAGETQYF
v_call: TRBV4-1; d_call: .; clone_size: .; j_call: TRBJ2-5; cdr3_nt: TGCGCCAGCAGCCAAGTGGGACCCCAAGAGACCCAGTACTTC; cdr3_aa: CASSQVGPQETQYF
v_call: TRBV20-1; d_call: .; clone_size: .; j_call: TRBJ2-5; cdr3_nt: TGCAGTGCTAGAGGGGCTAGCGAGACCCAGTACTTC; cdr3_aa: CSARGASETQYF
v_call: TRBV19; d_call: TRBD1; clone_size: few; j_call: TRBJ1-2; cdr3_nt: TGTGCCAGCGAGGACAGGCAAAACTATGGCTACACCTTC; cdr3_aa: CASEDRQNYGYTF
v_call: TRBV12-3/TRBV12-4; d_call: .; clone_size: many; j_call: TRBJ1-2; cdr3_nt: TGTGCCAGCAGTTTAGGATGGGGGCTGGGTGGCTACACCTTC; cdr3_aa: CASSLGWGLGGYTF
v_call: TRBV9; d_call: .; clone_size: few; j_call: TRBJ2-7; cdr3_nt: TGTGCCAGCAGCGTAACGGGCAGCCCTTCCTACGAGCAGTACTTC; cdr3_aa: CASSVTGSPSYEQYF
v_call: TRBV9; d_call: TRBD1; clone_size: many; j_call: TRBJ1-5; cdr3_nt: TGTGCCAGCAGCCCGGGGACAGGGGGTCAGCCCCAGCATTTT; cdr3_aa: CASSPGTGGQPQHF
v_call: TRBV7-6; d_call: .; clone_size: few; j_call: TRBJ1-5; cdr3_nt: TGTGCCAGCAGACAACAGGGTGACGATCAGCCCCAGCATTTT; cdr3_aa: CASRQQGDDQPQHF
v_call: TRBV4-3; d_call: .; clone_size: few; j_call: TRBJ1-2; cdr3_nt: TGCGCCAGCAGCCAAGATTGGGGGACTAACTATGGCTACACCTTC; cdr3_aa: CASSQDWGTNYGYTF
v_call: TRBV27; d_call: TRBD1; clone_size: .; j_call: TRBJ2-7; cdr3_nt: TGTGCCAGCAGTTTATCTGGGACAGGGCAGCAGTACTTC; cdr3_aa: CASSLSGTGQQYF
v_call: TRBV19; d_call: TRBD1; clone_size: few; j_call: TRBJ1-1; cdr3_nt: TGTGCCAGTAGTTACTACAGGGGAACTGAAGCTTTCTTT; cdr3_aa: CASSYYRGTEAFF
v_call: TRBV4-3; d_call: .; clone_size: .; j_call: TRBJ2-3; cdr3_nt: TGCGCCAGCAGCCCGCGGACGGCGATAGCTAGCACAGATACGCAGTATTTT; cdr3_aa: CASSPRTAIASTDTQYF
v_call: TRBV9; d_call: TRBD2; clone_size: few; j_call: TRBJ2-1; cdr3_nt: TGTGCCAGCAGCGCAGCAACTAGCGGGGGATCGGGGCAGTTCTTC; cdr3_aa: CASSAATSGGSGQFF
v_call: TRBV18; d_call: .; clone_size: few; j_call: TRBJ1-2; cdr3_nt: TGTGCCAGCTCACCGGAGGCCCGGCCTTATGGCTACACCTTC; cdr3_aa: CASSPEARPYGYTF
v_call: TRBV20-1; d_call: TRBD1; clone_size: .; j_call: TRBJ1-5; cdr3_nt: TGCAGTGCTAGACGACAGGGGAGCCGACATCAGCCCCAGCATTTT; cdr3_aa: CSARRQGSRHQPQHF
v_call: TRBV12-3/TRBV12-4; d_call: .; clone_size: many; j_call: TRBJ1-6; cdr3_nt: TGTGCCAGCAGTTTGGCTAGCTCCTATAATTCACCCCTCCACTTT; cdr3_aa: CASSLASSYNSPLHF
v_call: TRBV5-1; d_call: TRBD1; clone_size: .; j_call: TRBJ1-3; cdr3_nt: TGCGCCAGCAGCACCGGGACAGGGGAACTCTCTGGAAACACCATATATTTT; cdr3_aa: CASSTGTGELSGNTIYF
v_call: TRBV5-1; d_call: .; clone_size: many; j_call: TRBJ2-2; cdr3_nt: TGCGCCAGCAGCCTCGATCGGGTGAGCACCGGGGAGCTGTTTTTT; cdr3_aa: CASSLDRVSTGELFF
v_call: TRBV5-4; d_call: .; clone_size: few; j_call: TRBJ2-3; cdr3_nt: TGTGCCAGCAGCTTGAGGGGCCTTGGCACAGATACGCAGTATTTT; cdr3_aa: CASSLRGLGTDTQYF
v_call: TRBV10-3; d_call: .; clone_size: .; j_call: TRBJ1-5; cdr3_nt: TGTGCCATCAGTGAGACGGGCAATCAGCCCCAGCATTTT; cdr3_aa: CAISETGNQPQHF
v_call: TRBV7-2; d_call: TRBD2; clone_size: few; j_call: TRBJ2-3; cdr3_nt: TGTGCCAGCAGAAGACTAGCCTCCCCTAGCACAGATACGCAGTATTTT; cdr3_aa: CASRRLASPSTDTQYF
v_call: TRBV7-2; d_call: .; clone_size: .; j_call: TRBJ2-1; cdr3_nt: TGTGCCAGCAGCTTAGGAGCGGGACAGGTTGAGCAGTTCTTC; cdr3_aa: CASSLGAGQVEQFF
v_call: TRBV5-1; d_call: TRBD1; clone_size: .; j_call: TRBJ2-1; cdr3_nt: TGCGCCAGCAGCTGGGGGAGCACAGGGGTCATCTACAATGAGCAGTTCTTC; cdr3_aa: CASSWGSTGVIYNEQFF
v_call: TRBV6-1; d_call: .; clone_size: few; j_call: TRBJ1-3; cdr3_nt: TGTGCCAGCATGGCTGGAAACACCATATATTTT; cdr3_aa: CASMAGNTIYF
v_call: TRBV6-2/TRBV6-3; d_call: TRBD1; clone_size: .; j_call: TRBJ1-1; cdr3_nt: TGTGCCAGCAGTGCGGACAGGGGGCGGACTGAAGCTTTCTTT; cdr3_aa: CASSADRGRTEAFF
v_call: TRBV7-2; d_call: TRBD2; clone_size: many; j_call: TRBJ2-4; cdr3_nt: TGTGCCAGCAGCTCTAGCGGGTCCCTAGGGAACATTCAGTACTTC; cdr3_aa: CASSSSGSLGNIQYF
v_call: TRBV6-2/TRBV6-3; d_call: .; clone_size: few; j_call: TRBJ2-5; cdr3_nt: TGTGCCAGCAGTTACTGGAGTCAGGGTTATGGAGAGACCCAGTACTTC; cdr3_aa: CASSYWSQGYGETQYF
v_call: TRBV7-2; d_call: TRBD2; clone_size: many; j_call: TRBJ2-3; cdr3_nt: TGTGCCAGCAGCTTAAGCGGGGGGAACACAGATACGCAGTATTTT; cdr3_aa: CASSLSGGNTDTQYF
v_call: TRBV7-9; d_call: TRBD1; clone_size: .; j_call: TRBJ2-2; cdr3_nt: TGTGCCAGCAGCCAGGGACAGGGACTGAACACCGGGGAGCTGTTTTTT; cdr3_aa: CASSQGQGLNTGELFF
v_call: TRBV29-1; d_call: .; clone_size: few; j_call: TRBJ1-5; cdr3_nt: TGCAGCGTTATGTCCTCCGATCAGCCCCAGCATTTT; cdr3_aa: CSVMSSDQPQHF
v_call: TRBV4-3; d_call: .; clone_size: few; j_call: TRBJ1-1; cdr3_nt: TGCGCCAGCAGCCAAGTCGTTCGGGGCCCGGACACTGAAGCTTTCTTT; cdr3_aa: CASSQVVRGPDTEAFF
v_call: TRBV20-1; d_call: .; clone_size: few; j_call: TRBJ2-7; cdr3_nt: TGCAGTGCCTCAACCGGGCCCAACTCCTACGAGCAGTACTTC; cdr3_aa: CSASTGPNSYEQYF
v_call: TRBV4-1; d_call: .; clone_size: few; j_call: TRBJ1-1; cdr3_nt: TGCGCCAGCAGCCAAGTCCAGGAGAGTAGGACTGAAGCTTTCTTT; cdr3_aa: CASSQVQESRTEAFF
v_call: TRBV5-4; d_call: TRBD2; clone_size: few; j_call: TRBJ2-1; cdr3_nt: TGTGCCAGCACCGCTAGCGGGACTTACAATGAGCAGTTCTTC; cdr3_aa: CASTASGTYNEQFF
v_call: TRBV5-1; d_call: .; clone_size: .; j_call: TRBJ2-1; cdr3_nt: TGCGCCAGCAGCTTGAGTCGGGACGGTAATGAGCAGTTCTTC; cdr3_aa: CASSLSRDGNEQFF
v_call: TRBV5-8; d_call: .; clone_size: many; j_call: TRBJ2-3; cdr3_nt: TGTGCCAGCAGCTTGGCCCCGGGACATTGGATGTCCGATACGCAGTATTTT; cdr3_aa: CASSLAPGHWMSDTQYF
v_call: TRBV20-1; d_call: .; clone_size: .; j_call: TRBJ1-2; cdr3_nt: TGCAGTGCTGACACCCCACCGGGACACGGCTACACCTTC; cdr3_aa: CSADTPPGHGYTF
v_call: TRBV11-2; d_call: .; clone_size: .; j_call: TRBJ2-5; cdr3_nt: TGTGCCAGCAGCTTAGATGGAGTGCATTCAGAGACCCAGTACTTC; cdr3_aa: CASSLDGVHSETQYF
v_call: TRBV29-1; d_call: TRBD1; clone_size: few; j_call: TRBJ2-3; cdr3_nt: TGCAGCGCAGGACAGGGGGGGATTACGCAGTATTTT; cdr3_aa: CSAGQGGITQYF
v_call: TRBV19; d_call: .; clone_size: .; j_call: TRBJ2-1; cdr3_nt: TGTGCCAGTAGTATTACGGGGGGCAGCTCCTACAATGAGCAGTTCTTC; cdr3_aa: CASSITGGSSYNEQFF
v_call: TRBV5-4; d_call: .; clone_size: .; j_call: TRBJ2-1; cdr3_nt: TGTGCCAGCAGCTCCGATTTCCACAATGAGCAGTTCTTC; cdr3_aa: CASSSDFHNEQFF
v_call: TRBV10-3; d_call: .; clone_size: .; j_call: TRBJ1-2; cdr3_nt: TGTGCCATCAAAAGACTCCTGGGGGACTATGGCTACACCTTC; cdr3_aa: CAIKRLLGDYGYTF
v_call: TRBV15; d_call: TRBD1; clone_size: few; j_call: TRBJ2-2; cdr3_nt: TGTGCCACCAGCAGGGGACAGGGGACCTACACCGGGGAGCTGTTTTTT; cdr3_aa: CATSRGQGTYTGELFF
v_call: TRBV6-1; d_call: .; clone_size: .; j_call: TRBJ1-4; cdr3_nt: TGTGCCAGCAGAGGAACAGGGATGGCTAATGAAAAACTGTTTTTT; cdr3_aa: CASRGTGMANEKLFF
v_call: TRBV3-1; d_call: .; clone_size: .; j_call: TRBJ1-3; cdr3_nt: TGTGCCAGCAGCGTGAGGGACTCTGGAAACACCATATATTTT; cdr3_aa: CASSVRDSGNTIYF
v_call: TRBV4-1; d_call: .; clone_size: .; j_call: TRBJ2-7; cdr3_nt: TGCGCCAGCAGCCCCGAGGGGGGTCGCGAGCAGTACTTC; cdr3_aa: CASSPEGGREQYF
v_call: TRBV5-1; d_call: TRBD1; clone_size: .; j_call: TRBJ1-6; cdr3_nt: TGCGCCAGCAGCCCCGGGACAGGGAGCAATTCACCCCTCCACTTT; cdr3_aa: CASSPGTGSNSPLHF
v_call: TRBV6-1; d_call: .; clone_size: many; j_call: TRBJ1-2; cdr3_nt: TGTGCCAGCAGACAGGGAACTAACTATGGCTACACCTTC; cdr3_aa: CASRQGTNYGYTF
v_call: TRBV5-4; d_call: .; clone_size: few; j_call: TRBJ2-7; cdr3_nt: TGTGCCAGCAGCAGTCACCAGGACGAGGAGCAGTACTTC; cdr3_aa: CASSSHQDEEQYF
v_call: TRBV7-6; d_call: .; clone_size: few; j_call: TRBJ1-6; cdr3_nt: TGTGCCAGCAGCGCTGGACAGCTTAATTCACCCCTCCACTTT; cdr3_aa: CASSAGQLNSPLHF
v_call: TRBV7-2; d_call: .; clone_size: .; j_call: TRBJ2-5; cdr3_nt: TGTGCCAGCAGCTTCGGACTGGCCGAGAAAAGGACCCAGTACTTC; cdr3_aa: CASSFGLAEKRTQYF
v_call: TRBV5-6; d_call: TRBD1; clone_size: .; j_call: TRBJ1-2; cdr3_nt: TGTGCCAGCACCCTGGGACAGGGAAACTACTATGGCTACACCTTC; cdr3_aa: CASTLGQGNYYGYTF
v_call: TRBV11-2; d_call: .; clone_size: .; j_call: TRBJ1-1; cdr3_nt: TGTGCCAGCAGCTCCCCGACTTTTGGGAACACTGAAGCTTTCTTT; cdr3_aa: CASSSPTFGNTEAFF
v_call: TRBV7-3; d_call: .; clone_size: .; j_call: TRBJ2-3; cdr3_nt: TGTGCCAGCAGCTCCCAAGGACTACTCCAGTATTTT; cdr3_aa: CASSSQGLLQYF
v_call: TRBV24-1; d_call: .; clone_size: many; j_call: TRBJ2-1; cdr3_nt: TGTGCCACCAGTGATAAGGTGACTAACGACAATGAGCAGTTCTTC; cdr3_aa: CATSDKVTNDNEQFF
v_call: TRBV5-1; d_call: TRBD2; clone_size: many; j_call: TRBJ2-1; cdr3_nt: TGCGCCAGCAGCTTGGGCGCGGGGGACTACAATGAGCAGTTCTTC; cdr3_aa: CASSLGAGDYNEQFF
v_call: TRBV5-1; d_call: .; clone_size: .; j_call: TRBJ2-1; cdr3_nt: TGCGCCAGCAGCTTGGGGCGCACAGGAGATTTCTCCTACAATGAGCAGTTCTTC; cdr3_aa: CASSLGRTGDFSYNEQFF
v_call: TRBV7-3; d_call: .; clone_size: many; j_call: TRBJ2-2; cdr3_nt: TGTGCCAGCAGCCCCACTGCCGGGGAGCTGTTTTTT; cdr3_aa: CASSPTAGELFF
v_call: TRBV20-1; d_call: .; clone_size: few; j_call: TRBJ1-2; cdr3_nt: TGCAGTGCTAGAGTGATGGGGAAGGATGGCTACACCTTC; cdr3_aa: CSARVMGKDGYTF
v_call: TRBV19; d_call: TRBD1; clone_size: few; j_call: TRBJ1-5; cdr3_nt: TGTGCCAGTAGGAAAGACAGGGGACTCTTCTCGCCCCAGCATTTT; cdr3_aa: CASRKDRGLFSPQHF